A single sample is the source of the 18 T cell receptor beta chains below, sequenced in a study of blood T cell repertoires in COVID-19. Produced via immunoSEQ multiplex PCR; TCRdb's table is partial and in-frame only. This table has fewer than 120,000 clones, around three quarters appearing once. Source material: peripheral blood. These receptors originate from a woman aged 55-70 years with acute or convalescent COVID-19.

This chain connects TRBV18 to TRBJ1-2; no clear D. Germline V gene data show CDR1 as KGHSH and CDR2 as LQKENI. Between the trimmed V and J ends, which lost 5 bases and 2 bases, there was a span of 9 bases. The CDR3 spans 13 residues. CDR3 coding DNA: TGTGCCAGCTCAGAGACACAAAACTATGGCTACACCTTC. The encoded protein is CASSETQNYGYTF.

The chain is built from TRBV30 and TRBJ1-1, with D hard to call. The V gene's germline CDR1 is GTSNPN and CDR2 SVGIG (reference sequence). This CDR3 is 13 amino acids long. V lost 4 bases and J 11 bases, leaving 20 bases between the germline ends. Here the CDR3 reads CAWTLGGGLSAFF. The CDR3 DNA reads as TGTGCCTGGACCTTGGGTGGCGGTCTATCGGCTTTCTTT.

This clone has more than one count but fewer than ten. The chain links TRBV5-6 to TRBJ1-2; no firm D call. Germline CDR1 is SGHDT and CDR2 is YYEEEE. This CDR3 region has 14 residues. V was cut by 0 bases and J by 2 bases, with 8 bases left in between. This chain's CDR3 is CASSLDSSNYGYTF. The CDR3, as DNA: TGTGCCAGCAGCTTGGACAGCTCCAACTATGGCTACACCTTC. The variable domain in full, with the rest retrieved from reference TRBV5-6 and TRBJ1-2, is DAGVTQSPTHLIKTRGQQVTLRCSPKSGHDTVSWYQQALGQGPQFIFQYYEEEERQRGNFPDRFSGHQFPNYSSELNVNALLLGDSALYLCASSLDSSNYGYTFGSGTRLTVV.

CDR3 sequence (DNA): TGTGCCAGCAGTTCCGCAGGGTTGACCGGGGAGCTGTTTTTT. Encoded protein: CASSSAGLTGELFF. The chain is built from TRBV28 and TRBJ2-2, with TRBD1 as a possible D gene (5 bases). V was cut by 4 bases and J by 5 bases, with 11 bases left in between. This CDR3 is 14 amino acids long. Germline V CDR1 and CDR2: MDHEN, SYDVKM.

CDR3 coding DNA: TGTGCCAGTAGTATCGGTGGGACTTACTATGGCTACACCTTC. Its protein is CASSIGGTYYGYTF. The V and J genes are TRBV19 and TRBJ1-2; tentatively, D is TRBD1 (5 bases). V was pared by 3 bases and J by 3 bases, with 11 bases between. The CDR3 loop spans 14 amino acids. Germline assignment: CDR1 LNHDA and CDR2 SQIVND (reference sequence).

The rearrangement joins TRBV6-5 to TRBJ1-2, with D perhaps matching TRBD1 (6 bases). V lost 8 bases and J 8 bases, leaving 12 bases between the germline ends. The CDR3 spans 11 residues. Per the germline V gene, CDR1 is MNHEY and CDR2 is SVGAGI. CDR3 sequence reads: CASGRGQGYTF. CDR3 DNA: TGTGCCAGCGGCAGGGGTCAGGGCTACACCTTC.

This clone has only a few counts. The chain couples TRBV5-1 to TRBJ1-1; 11 bases align to TRBD1. CDR3 size: 14 residues. Trimming cost V 3 bases and J 5 bases; bases outside gene matches: 3. Germline V lookup: CDR1 SGHRS, CDR2 YFSETQ. DNA of the CDR3: TGCGCCAGCAGCTCCCGGGACAGGGGGACTGAAGCTTTCTTT. Translating it yields CASSSRDRGTEAFF.

This CDR3 reads CASSPRQNTEAFF. CDR3 coding DNA: TGTGCCAGCAGCCCGAGACAGAACACTGAAGCTTTCTTT. V usage is TRBV3-1 (or the pseudogene TRBV3-2) and J usage is TRBJ1-1, with unresolved D. The germline CDR1 and CDR2 sequences are LGHDT and YNNKEL (reference sequence). Between the trimmed V and J ends, which lost 4 bases and 1 base, there was a span of 7 bases. The CDR3 consists of 13 residues.

V and J are TRBV6-9 and TRBJ2-3; 9 bases fit TRBD2. J lost 3 bases, V lost 0 bases, and 1 base had no gene match. The CDR3 consists of 15 residues. Germline V lookup: CDR1 MNHGY, CDR2 SVAAGI. CDR3 amino acids: CASSYSAGGTDTQYF. CDR3 sequence (DNA): TGTGCCAGCAGTTATTCGGCGGGGGGGACAGATACGCAGTATTTT.

The chain has TRBV5-1 and TRBJ2-5, with TRBD1 as a possible D gene (5 bases). Trimming took off 6 bases at V and 2 bases at J, with 11 bases between the two ends. The V gene's germline CDR1 is SGHRS and CDR2 YFSETQ. The CDR3 runs to 13 residues. The CDR3 coding sequence is TGCGCCAGCAATCTCCAGGGACAAGAGACCCAGTACTTC. It codes for CASNLQGQETQYF. Together with reference TRBV5-1 and TRBJ2-5, the CDR3 gives the full variable domain: KAGVTQTPRYLIKTRGQQVTLSCSPISGHRSVSWYQQTPGQGLQFLFEYFSETQRNKGNFPGRFSGRQFSNSRSEMNVSTLELGDSALYLCASNLQGQETQYFGPGTRLLVL.

The V call is TRBV5-1, the J call TRBJ1-6; perhaps TRBD1 as D (6 bases). CDR1 is SGHRS and CDR2 is YFSETQ in the germline V gene. The ends were cut back, 4 bases at V and 5 bases at J, with 13 bases in the middle. There are 15 residues in the CDR3. CDR3 amino acids: CASSLRTADNSPLHF. CDR3 sequence (DNA): TGCGCCAGCAGCCTTCGGACAGCAGATAATTCACCCCTCCACTTT.

V gene TRBV11-2 combines with J gene TRBJ1-3, with D possibly TRBD1 on 6 matching bases. Germline V gene lookup returns CDR1 SGHAT and CDR2 FQNNGV. Between the trimmed V and J ends, which lost 0 bases and 8 bases, there was a span of 14 bases. The CDR3 totals 15 residues. CDR3 region: CASSLDAGVGDTIYF. The CDR3 DNA reads as TGTGCCAGCAGCTTAGATGCAGGGGTCGGGGACACCATATATTTT.

This clone was counted a few times. The chain links TRBV27 to TRBJ1-2; perhaps TRBD1 as D (6 bases). The germline CDR1 and CDR2 sequences are MNHEY and SMNVEV (reference sequence). The ends were cut back, 6 bases at V and 2 bases at J, with 13 bases in the middle. This CDR3 comprises 14 residues. The CDR3 nucleotides read TGTGCCAGCAGCTTCAGGGGAGGGAACTATGGCTACACCTTC. It yields the protein CASSFRGGNYGYTF.

The genes are TRBV9 and TRBJ1-2; 10 nucleotides line up with TRBD1. J lost 10 bases, V lost 2 bases, and 8 bases had no gene match. The germline gives CDR1 SGDLS, CDR2 YYNGEE. The CDR3 has 14 amino acids. The CDR3 coding sequence is TGTGCCAGCAGCGTTCCGGGACAGGGGTATACCTACACCTTC. Protein product: CASSVPGQGYTYTF.

The chain carries TRBV29-1 and TRBJ1-1; 10 nucleotides align to TRBD1. This CDR3 is built from 14 residues. Trimming cost V 5 bases and J 5 bases; bases outside gene matches: 8. CDR1 and CDR2 (germline): SQVTM, ANQGSEA. CDR3 sequence: CSVPGQGYRTEAFF. DNA of the CDR3: TGCAGCGTTCCGGGACAGGGGTATCGAACTGAAGCTTTCTTT.

The genes are TRBV7-3 and TRBJ2-3; 10 nucleotides align to TRBD2. CDR1 is SGHTA, CDR2 FQGTGA, per germline. Unmatched junction bases numbered 12, after V lost 1 base and J lost 14 bases. The CDR3 sequence is 15 residues long. CDR3: CASSLMPPRASGGYF. As DNA, the CDR3 is TGTGCCAGCAGCTTAATGCCCCCTCGGGCTAGCGGGGGGTATTTT.

This clone has just a few counts. The chain joins TRBV4-2 to TRBJ2-6; D gene unclear. V lost 0 bases to trimming and J lost 1 base, with 7 bases between them. In germline, CDR1 is LGHNA, CDR2 YNFKEQ. This CDR3 has 16 residues. DNA of the CDR3: TGTGCCAGCAGCCAAGACGTCGCGTCTGGGGCCAACGTCCTGACTTTC. Protein: CASSQDVASGANVLTF.

This chain joins TRBV6-6 and TRBJ1-2; 7 bases are shared with TRBD1. Per the germline V gene, CDR1 is MNHNY and CDR2 is SVGAGI (reference sequence). The CDR3 is 13 residues long. The V gene end was trimmed by 5 bases and the J gene end by 8 bases; junction bases not matched to a gene: 8. The CDR3 region is CASSAPTGRGYTF. The CDR3 DNA follows: TGTGCCAGCAGTGCCCCGACAGGGCGCGGCTACACCTTC.